The rows below give T cell receptor beta chains drawn from one sample of a study of blood T cell repertoires in COVID-19. Clones were read by immunoSEQ multiplex PCR, and TCRdb kept only the in-frame ones, dropping some. The table includes around 150,000 clones, about 87% detected once. Sequencing input: peripheral blood. The receptors stem from a woman in her seventies with COVID-19, enrolled during active disease. CDR3s include the opening cysteine and the closing phenylalanine or tryptophan. Fields, in order: J gene, CDR3 length, V gene, CDR3 protein.

TRBJ1-2	12	TRBV19	CASSWTGEGYTF
TRBJ2-3	16	TRBV6-5	CASSFGTGRSTDTQYF
TRBJ2-5	15	TRBV4-2	CASSPGGLSVETQYF
TRBJ2-7	13	TRBV18	CASSPGQRHEQYF
TRBJ1-4	15	TRBV4-2	CASSPGQGDNEKLFF
TRBJ2-5	13	TRBV5-8	CASSFRGSETQYF
TRBJ1-1	13	TRBV25-1	CASSGRARGEAFF
TRBJ1-6	12	TRBV11-2	CASSYRNSPLHF
TRBJ1-1	13	TRBV20-1	CSASRTGTGEAFF
TRBJ2-1	14	TRBV5-1	CASSLLAGRNEQFF
TRBJ1-3	13	TRBV30	CAWNRGVGNTIYF
TRBJ2-2	16	TRBV19	CASRTSGTGDTGELFF
TRBJ2-7	14	TRBV29-1	CSVEDTGGTYEQYF
TRBJ2-3	15	TRBV19	CASSIGGPYADTQYF
TRBJ2-5	14	TRBV6-1	CASSEAFGGETQYF
TRBJ2-5	17	TRBV7-6	CASSLVASGGHQETQYF
TRBJ2-5	16	TRBV5-4	CASSSRGRGQQETQYF
TRBJ1-1	14	TRBV30	CAWSLGQQNTEAFF
TRBJ1-3	16	TRBV23-1	CASSWDRSFSGNTIYF
TRBJ1-2	14	TRBV7-9	CASSLDQGAGGYTF
TRBJ1-4	16	TRBV28	CASSPGEPRAGEKLFF
TRBJ1-1	15	TRBV5-4	CASRLDGASYVEAFF
TRBJ1-2	16	TRBV21-1	CASSKEATGATYGYTF
TRBJ1-4	17	TRBV18	CASSPPPSGVTNEKLFF
TRBJ2-2	12	TRBV12-3/TRBV12-4	CASSFLSGELFF
TRBJ1-1	13	TRBV5-6	CASSSPGYTEAFF
TRBJ2-7	16	TRBV7-2	CASSLGGGQAGYEQYF
TRBJ1-6	19	TRBV2	CASRGSGTGGGSYNSPLHF
TRBJ2-7	20	TRBV28	CASSFLVTRDRATSSYEQYF
TRBJ2-3	18	TRBV5-6	CASSSVYRGRIGTGTQYF
TRBJ2-7	14	TRBV9	CASSVALGISEQYF
TRBJ1-2	14	TRBV27	CASSPSLGVGGYTF
TRBJ2-1	18	TRBV6-2/TRBV6-3	CASSLSGVWTAYYNEQFF
TRBJ1-2	14	TRBV30	CAWSVQGSNYGYTF
TRBJ1-5	17	TRBV20-1	CSASLGSGLGSNQPQHF
TRBJ2-5	10	TRBV28	CASGEETQYF
TRBJ1-2	14	TRBV10-3	CAINPERTGYGYTF
TRBJ1-5	15	TRBV28	CASSLGGGGNQPQHF
TRBJ2-1	11	TRBV30	CAWTPGGEQFF
TRBJ2-3	16	TRBV7-2	CASSLEEGGPEDTQYF